The present T cell receptor beta chain was sequenced within a study of cytomegalovirus exposure and HLA in healthy donors. Broader study findings: Specific recognition of CMV antigens was confirmed in vitro for a few chains (all CMV-associated). Across donors, most TCRs were seen rarely, yet some public ones were widespread. According to the study, around 160 TCR beta chains were cytomegalovirus-associated.

Details on this clone: Its cognate antigen is unknown.

Separation from the roughly 600-subject first cohort characterized the roughly 130-subject validation cohort, to which the donors belonged. Measured with immunoSEQ multiplex PCR; TCRdb has only the in-frame clones, and not every one. This sample has about 74,000 clones, with 94% found just once. The CDR3 sequence is 14 residues long. Germline V CDR1 and CDR2: MNHNS, SASEGT. The junction had 4 bases not matched to a gene; V was cut back by 4 bases and J by 6 bases. This clonotype was obtained from a man between 18 and 35 years old in good health and CMV-seropositive. Sequencing was carried out using PBMCs. The genes are TRBV6-1 and TRBJ2-1; 9 bases are shared with TRBD2. The CDR3 nucleotides are TGTGCCAGCAGTGTAGCGGGAGTTGGCAATGAGCAGTTCTTC. This translates into CASSVAGVGNEQFF.